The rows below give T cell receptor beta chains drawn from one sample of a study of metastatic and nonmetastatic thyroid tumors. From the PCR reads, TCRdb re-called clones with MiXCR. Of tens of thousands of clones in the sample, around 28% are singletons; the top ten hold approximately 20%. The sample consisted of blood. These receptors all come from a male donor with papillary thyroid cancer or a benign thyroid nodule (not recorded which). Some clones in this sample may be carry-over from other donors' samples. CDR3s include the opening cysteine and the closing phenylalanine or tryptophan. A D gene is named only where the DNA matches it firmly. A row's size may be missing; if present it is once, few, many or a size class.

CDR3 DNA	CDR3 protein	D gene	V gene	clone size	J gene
TGCAGTGCTAGAGATGTACCGGCAGGAGAGCAGTTCTTC	CSARDVPAGEQFF	.	TRBV20-1	medium-sized	TRBJ2-1
TGTGCCAGCAGCTTGGGGGGGTCAGGGAACACTGAAGCTTTCTTT	CASSLGGSGNTEAFF	.	TRBV7-9	many	TRBJ1-1
TGCAGTGCCACCGGGACGGATACCTACGAGCAGTACTTC	CSATGTDTYEQYF	.	TRBV20-1	.	TRBJ2-7
TGCAGTGCTAGTGAGTTGACGGGAGACGAGCAGTACTTC	CSASELTGDEQYF	.	TRBV20-1	.	TRBJ2-7
TGTGCCAGCAGTTCCTCCCCTAACAGGGTGGATCAGCCCCAGCATTTT	CASSSSPNRVDQPQHF	.	TRBV6-2/TRBV6-3	few	TRBJ1-5
TGTGCCAGCAGACAAGGGGGGACTGGAAATCAGCCCCAGCATTTT	CASRQGGTGNQPQHF	.	TRBV12-3/TRBV12-4	few	TRBJ1-5
TGTGCCAGCAGCCAAGGAGCGTTTGAAAAACTGTTTTTT	CASSQGAFEKLFF	.	TRBV6-2/TRBV6-3	many	TRBJ1-4
TGTGCCAGCAGCGATAGAAGACTAGCGGTCGAAGGGGACTTC	CASSDRRLAVEGDF	TRBD2	TRBV7-8	many	TRBJ2-7
TGCGCCAGCAGCCCGACTTGGGGCACAGATACGCAGTATTTT	CASSPTWGTDTQYF	.	TRBV4-3	.	TRBJ2-3
TGTGCCAGCAGCTTCGGGACTAGCGGGATAGAGACCCAGTACTTC	CASSFGTSGIETQYF	TRBD2	TRBV2	many	TRBJ2-5
TGTGCCACCAATGACCCAGGGACAGTGGGCCGAGAGACCCAGTACTTC	CATNDPGTVGRETQYF	TRBD1	TRBV24-1	.	TRBJ2-5
TGTGCCAGCAGCTCTCATCCGGTACTAGCGGGACCCTACGAGCAGTACTTC	CASSSHPVLAGPYEQYF	TRBD2	TRBV5-4	once	TRBJ2-7
TGTGCCACCAGTGACTATGACGGAGGTGAGCAGTTCTTC	CATSDYDGGEQFF	.	TRBV24-1	many	TRBJ2-1
TGTGCCAGCAGCCTGGACGGAAGGGATACGCAGTATTTT	CASSLDGRDTQYF	.	TRBV5-4	many	TRBJ2-3
TGTGCCAGTCGGCGGGCGGATACGCAGTATTTT	CASRRADTQYF	.	TRBV19	many	TRBJ2-3
TGCAGTGCTAGATACGCAATTAGCGGTGGCCCCTACAATGAGCAGTTCTTC	CSARYAISGGPYNEQFF	.	TRBV20-1	.	TRBJ2-1
TGTGCCAGCAGGCTACAGGGTTCCGGGGAGCTGTTTTTT	CASRLQGSGELFF	.	TRBV28	many	TRBJ2-2
TGTGCCAGAAGACCTGGGACAGCCGTGCGGGGCGGCGACTATGTCTACACCTTC	CARRPGTAVRGGDYVYTF	TRBD1	TRBV6-6	.	TRBJ1-2
TGTGCCAGCAGCTCAGGACAGGGGGCCCCTGGGGGCTACACCTTC	CASSSGQGAPGGYTF	TRBD1	TRBV7-2	medium-sized	TRBJ1-2